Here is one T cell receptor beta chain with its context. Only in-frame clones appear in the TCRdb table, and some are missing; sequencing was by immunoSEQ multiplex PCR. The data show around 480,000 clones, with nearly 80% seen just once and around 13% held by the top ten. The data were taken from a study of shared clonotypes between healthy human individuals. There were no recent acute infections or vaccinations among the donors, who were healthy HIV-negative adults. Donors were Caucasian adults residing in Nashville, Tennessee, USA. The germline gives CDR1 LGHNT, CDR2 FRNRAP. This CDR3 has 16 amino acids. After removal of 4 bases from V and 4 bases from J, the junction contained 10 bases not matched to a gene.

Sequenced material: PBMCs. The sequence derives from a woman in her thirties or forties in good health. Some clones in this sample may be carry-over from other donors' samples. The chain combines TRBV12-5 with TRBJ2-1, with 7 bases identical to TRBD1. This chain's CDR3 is CASGSKTGWQYNEQFF. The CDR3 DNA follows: TGTGCTAGTGGTTCGAAGACAGGGTGGCAATACAATGAGCAGTTCTTC.